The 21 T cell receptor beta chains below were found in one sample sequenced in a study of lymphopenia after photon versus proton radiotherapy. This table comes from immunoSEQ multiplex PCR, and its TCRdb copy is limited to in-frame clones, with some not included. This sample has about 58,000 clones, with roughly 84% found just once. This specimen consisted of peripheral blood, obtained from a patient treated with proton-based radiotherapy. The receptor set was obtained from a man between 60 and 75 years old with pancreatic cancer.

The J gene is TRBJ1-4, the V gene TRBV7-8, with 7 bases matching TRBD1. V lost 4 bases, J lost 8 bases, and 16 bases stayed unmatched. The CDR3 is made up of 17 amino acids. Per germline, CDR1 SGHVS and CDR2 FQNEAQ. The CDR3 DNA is TGTGCCAGCAGCTCATTCGAGCGGACAGGAAGCAAAGAAAAACTGTTTTTT. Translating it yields CASSSFERTGSKEKLFF. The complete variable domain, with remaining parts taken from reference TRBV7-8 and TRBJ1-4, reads GAGVSQSPRYKVAKRGQDVALRCDPISGHVSLFWYQQALGQGPEFLTYFQNEAQLDKSGLPSDRFFAERPEGSVSTLKIQRTQQEDSAVYLCASSSFERTGSKEKLFFGSGTQLSVL.

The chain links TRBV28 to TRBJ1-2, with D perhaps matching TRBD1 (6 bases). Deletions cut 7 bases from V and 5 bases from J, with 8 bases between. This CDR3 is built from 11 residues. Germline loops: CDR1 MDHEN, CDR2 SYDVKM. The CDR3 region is CASTTGYGYTF. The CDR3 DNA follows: TGTGCCAGCACTACAGGGTATGGCTACACCTTC.

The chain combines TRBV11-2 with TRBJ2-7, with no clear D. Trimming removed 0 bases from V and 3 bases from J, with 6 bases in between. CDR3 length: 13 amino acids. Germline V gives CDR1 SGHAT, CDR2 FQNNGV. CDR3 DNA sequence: TGTGCCAGCAGCTTAGAAGGCAACTACGAGCAGTACTTC. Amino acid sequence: CASSLEGNYEQYF.

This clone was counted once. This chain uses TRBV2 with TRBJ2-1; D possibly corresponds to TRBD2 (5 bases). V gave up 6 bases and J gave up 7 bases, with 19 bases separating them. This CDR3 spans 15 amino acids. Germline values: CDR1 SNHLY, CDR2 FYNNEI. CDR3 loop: CASSERGVLTNEQFF. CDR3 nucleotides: TGTGCCAGCAGCGAACGGGGAGTCCTGACTAATGAGCAGTTCTTC.

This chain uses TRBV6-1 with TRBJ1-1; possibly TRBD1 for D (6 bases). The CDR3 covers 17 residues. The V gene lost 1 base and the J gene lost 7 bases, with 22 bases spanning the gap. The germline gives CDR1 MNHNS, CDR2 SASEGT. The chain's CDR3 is CASSEETKGWTDIEAFF. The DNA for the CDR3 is TGTGCCAGCAGTGAAGAGACGAAAGGCTGGACAGACATTGAAGCTTTCTTT.

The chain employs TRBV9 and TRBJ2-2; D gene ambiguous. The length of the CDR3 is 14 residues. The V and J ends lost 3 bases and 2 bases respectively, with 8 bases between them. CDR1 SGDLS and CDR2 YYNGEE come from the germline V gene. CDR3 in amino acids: CASSGGGNTGELFF. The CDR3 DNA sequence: TGTGCCAGCAGCGGTGGCGGCAACACCGGGGAGCTGTTTTTT.

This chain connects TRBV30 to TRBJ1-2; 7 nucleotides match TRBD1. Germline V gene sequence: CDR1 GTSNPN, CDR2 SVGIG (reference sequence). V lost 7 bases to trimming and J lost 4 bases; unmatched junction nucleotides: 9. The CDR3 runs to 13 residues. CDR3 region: CALSQGVGYGYTF. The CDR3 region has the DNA TGTGCCTTAAGTCAGGGGGTCGGCTATGGCTACACCTTC.

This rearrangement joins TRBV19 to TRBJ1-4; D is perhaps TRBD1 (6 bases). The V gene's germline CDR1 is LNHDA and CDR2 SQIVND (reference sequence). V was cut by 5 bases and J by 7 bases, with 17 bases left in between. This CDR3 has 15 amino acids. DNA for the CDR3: TGTGCCAGTAGTTGGCGTAACAGGGAGGCTGAAAAACTGTTTTTT. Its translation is CASSWRNREAEKLFF.

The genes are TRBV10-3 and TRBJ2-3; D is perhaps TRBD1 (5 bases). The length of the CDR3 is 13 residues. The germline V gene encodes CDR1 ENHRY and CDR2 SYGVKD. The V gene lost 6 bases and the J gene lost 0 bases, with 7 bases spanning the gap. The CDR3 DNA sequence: TGTGCCATCAGCGACAGAAGCACAGATACGCAGTATTTT. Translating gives CAISDRSTDTQYF.

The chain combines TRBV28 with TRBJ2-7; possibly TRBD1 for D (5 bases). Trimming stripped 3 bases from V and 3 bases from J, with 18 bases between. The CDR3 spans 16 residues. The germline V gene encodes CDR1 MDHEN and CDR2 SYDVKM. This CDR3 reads CASSFLSRGMSYEQYF. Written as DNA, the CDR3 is TGTGCCAGCAGTTTTTTGTCAAGGGGAATGAGCTACGAGCAGTACTTC.

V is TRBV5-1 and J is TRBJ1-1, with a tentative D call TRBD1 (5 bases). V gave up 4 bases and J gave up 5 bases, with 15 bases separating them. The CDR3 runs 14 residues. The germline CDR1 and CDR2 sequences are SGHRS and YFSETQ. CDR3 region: CASSGGMRETEAFF. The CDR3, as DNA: TGCGCCAGCAGCGGGGGGATGAGGGAGACTGAAGCTTTCTTT.

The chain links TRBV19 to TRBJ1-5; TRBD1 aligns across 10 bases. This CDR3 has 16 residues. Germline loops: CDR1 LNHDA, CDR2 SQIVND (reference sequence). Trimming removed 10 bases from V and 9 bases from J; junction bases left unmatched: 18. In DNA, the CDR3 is TGTGCCACCTCAAAGGGGACAGGGGATGACCTCAGGCCCCAGCATTTT. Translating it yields CATSKGTGDDLRPQHF.

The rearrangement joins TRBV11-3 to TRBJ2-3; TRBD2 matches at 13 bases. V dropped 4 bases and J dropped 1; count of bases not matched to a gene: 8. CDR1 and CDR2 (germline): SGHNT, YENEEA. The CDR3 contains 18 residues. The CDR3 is CASSSRLAGGIGTDTQYF. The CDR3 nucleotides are TGTGCCAGCAGCTCCCGACTAGCGGGAGGTATCGGCACAGATACGCAGTATTTT.

The chain's CDR3 is CASSWGTGNTGELFF. In DNA, the CDR3 is TGTGCCAGCAGCTGGGGGACAGGGAACACCGGGGAGCTGTTTTTT. This rearrangement joins TRBV5-6 to TRBJ2-2, with 8 bases that match TRBD1. Unmatched junction bases numbered 2, after V lost 3 bases and J lost 1 base. Germline V gene sequence: CDR1 SGHDT, CDR2 YYEEEE. The CDR3 is made up of 15 amino acids.

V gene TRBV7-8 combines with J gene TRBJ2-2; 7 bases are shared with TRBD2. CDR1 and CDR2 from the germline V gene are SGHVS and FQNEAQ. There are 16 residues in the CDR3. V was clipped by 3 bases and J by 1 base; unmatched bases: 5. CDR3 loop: CASSFASGVNTGELFF. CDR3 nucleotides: TGTGCCAGCAGCTTCGCAAGCGGGGTGAACACCGGGGAGCTGTTTTTT.

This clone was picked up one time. CDR3 nucleotides: TGTGCCAGCGTAGCGGGAGGTTGGGAGACCCAGTACTTC. It encodes CASVAGGWETQYF. The chain is built from TRBV28 and TRBJ2-5, with 10 bases matching TRBD2. This CDR3 is built from 13 residues. CDR1 is MDHEN, CDR2 SYDVKM, per germline. Trimming took 8 bases from V and 5 from J; bases not matched to a gene: 5.

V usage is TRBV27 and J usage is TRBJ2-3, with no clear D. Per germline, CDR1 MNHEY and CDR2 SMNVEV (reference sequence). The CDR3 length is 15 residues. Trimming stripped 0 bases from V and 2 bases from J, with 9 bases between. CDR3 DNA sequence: TGTGCCAGCAGTTTATCGTGGAGACCCACAGATACGCAGTATTTT. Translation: CASSLSWRPTDTQYF.

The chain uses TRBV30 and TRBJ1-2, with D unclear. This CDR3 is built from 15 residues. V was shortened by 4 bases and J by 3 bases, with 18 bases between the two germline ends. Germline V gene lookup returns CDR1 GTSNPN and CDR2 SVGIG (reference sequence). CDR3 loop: CAWTRWFLGDYGYTF. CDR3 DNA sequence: TGTGCCTGGACGCGTTGGTTCCTTGGGGACTATGGCTACACCTTC.

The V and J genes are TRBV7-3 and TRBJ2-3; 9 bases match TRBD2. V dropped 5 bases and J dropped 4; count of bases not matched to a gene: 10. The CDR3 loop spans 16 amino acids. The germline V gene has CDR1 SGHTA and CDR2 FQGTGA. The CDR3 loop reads CASSPQPGLASDTQYF. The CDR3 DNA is TGTGCCAGCAGCCCCCAACCGGGACTAGCCTCAGATACGCAGTATTTT.

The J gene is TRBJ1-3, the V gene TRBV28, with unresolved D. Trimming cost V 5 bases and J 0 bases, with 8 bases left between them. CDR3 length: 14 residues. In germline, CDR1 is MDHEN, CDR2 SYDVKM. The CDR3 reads CASSNVVSGNTIYF. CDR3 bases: TGTGCCAGCAGTAATGTGGTCTCTGGAAACACCATATATTTT.

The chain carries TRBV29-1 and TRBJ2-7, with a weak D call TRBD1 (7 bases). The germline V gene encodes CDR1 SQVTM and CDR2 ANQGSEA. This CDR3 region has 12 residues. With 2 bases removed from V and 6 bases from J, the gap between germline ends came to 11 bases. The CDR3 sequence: CSVEPQGGEQYF. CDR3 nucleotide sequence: TGCAGCGTTGAACCTCAGGGGGGCGAGCAGTACTTC.